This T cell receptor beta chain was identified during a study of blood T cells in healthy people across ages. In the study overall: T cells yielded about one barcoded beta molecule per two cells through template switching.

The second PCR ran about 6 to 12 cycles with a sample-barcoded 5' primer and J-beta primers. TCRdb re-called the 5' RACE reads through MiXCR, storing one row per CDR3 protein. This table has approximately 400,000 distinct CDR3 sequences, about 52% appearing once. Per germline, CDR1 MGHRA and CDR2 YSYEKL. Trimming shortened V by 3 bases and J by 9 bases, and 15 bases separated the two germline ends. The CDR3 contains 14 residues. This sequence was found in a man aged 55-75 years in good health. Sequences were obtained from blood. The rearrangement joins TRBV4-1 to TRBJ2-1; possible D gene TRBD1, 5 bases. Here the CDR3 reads CASSHPGQGGEQFF. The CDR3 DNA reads TGCGCCAGCAGCCACCCCGGGCAGGGTGGTGAGCAGTTCTTC.